A selection of T cell receptor beta chains follows, all from one sample in a study of blood T cell repertoires in COVID-19. TCRdb keeps only in-frame clones here, not all; method: immunoSEQ multiplex PCR. The sample has about 70,000 clones; over 80% are singletons. The sequenced material came from peripheral blood. The receptors here all came from a man aged 50 to 60 with active COVID-19. CDR3s leave out the opening cysteine and the closing phenylalanine or tryptophan.

j_call	v_call	cdr3_length	cdr3_aa
TRBJ2-5	TRBV2	13	ASRGGSGRLETQY
TRBJ2-7	TRBV24-1	14	ATSDRGTSGHYEQY
TRBJ2-7	TRBV7-2	13	ASSLYARQAHEQY
TRBJ2-6	TRBV28	16	ASSFPGHYYSGANVLT
TRBJ1-3	TRBV6-5	12	ASRPLSSGNTIY
TRBJ2-7	TRBV19	11	ASSYGLAGEQY
TRBJ2-7	TRBV27	12	ASSLGAGVYEQY
TRBJ1-1	TRBV10-3	11	AISDPMQGEAF
TRBJ2-4	TRBV19	20	ASSIAVSGRFLRFLAKNIQY
TRBJ1-2	TRBV29-1	11	SVARGTAYGYT
TRBJ2-1	TRBV7-2	13	ASSFTSGRDNEQF
TRBJ2-7	TRBV2	13	ASSERWREGREQY
TRBJ2-1	TRBV19	14	ASRYSGSSGADEQF
TRBJ1-2	TRBV2	9	ASSERGGYT
TRBJ1-1	TRBV5-1	13	ASSAGQGANTEAF
TRBJ1-5	TRBV19	12	ASNMGGSNQPQH
TRBJ1-1	TRBV5-8	12	ASSLVDRDTEAF
TRBJ2-5	TRBV5-1	15	ASSIGTGTSERETQY
TRBJ1-1	TRBV10-3	12	AISQGSLVTEAF
TRBJ1-1	TRBV10-3	15	AISGGPGTGDLGEAF
TRBJ1-4	TRBV30	13	AWGPWGTGPSKLF
TRBJ1-2	TRBV7-9	11	ASQRQGYSGYT
TRBJ1-2	TRBV30	11	AWSAYRVYGYT
TRBJ2-4	TRBV6-5	14	ASSSGEQGAKNIQY
TRBJ2-2	TRBV7-3	12	ASSLSGRTGELF
TRBJ1-1	TRBV11-2	11	ASSLIPDTEAF
TRBJ2-5	TRBV7-7	13	ASSPTGLLTETQY
TRBJ2-7	TRBV28	12	ASGTSGGAYEQY
TRBJ1-2	TRBV28	13	ASSPSRDRGGGYT
TRBJ2-7	TRBV11-2	12	ASSLLQGAHEQY
TRBJ2-7	TRBV7-9	13	ASSAVRGVGSEQY
TRBJ2-7	TRBV21-1	14	ASSTPVGGQDNEQY
TRBJ2-7	TRBV27	13	ASIRYGAGGYEQY
TRBJ2-7	TRBV27	10	ASSLSSYEQY
TRBJ2-5	TRBV5-6	10	ASRRQQETQY
TRBJ1-1	TRBV19	13	ASTQGDRGWAEAF